A single T cell receptor beta chain is shown here with its context. Clones were read by immunoSEQ multiplex PCR, and TCRdb kept only the in-frame ones, dropping some. This table holds a few hundred thousand clones, approximately 85% found once. This entry is derived from a study of blood T cell repertoires in COVID-19. The CDR3 consists of 13 residues. Trimming took 0 bases from V and 6 from J, leaving 9 bases between them. The V gene's germline CDR1 is SGHNT and CDR2 YENEEA. The chain employs TRBV11-3 and TRBJ2-7; a weak D match, TRBD1 (5 bases). Sequences were obtained from peripheral blood. The TCR originated in a woman in her 70s with acute or convalescent COVID-19. The CDR3 sequence is CASSLDRQTEQYF. DNA of the CDR3: TGTGCCAGCAGCTTAGACCGACAGACCGAGCAGTACTTC.